This TCR beta chain is drawn from a study of PD-L1 blockade in urothelial cancer (TCRdb year 2017). Regarding the research as a whole: Every patient began therapy in about 2014 and was given atezolizumab 1,200 mg intravenously every 3 weeks. In the same patients, whole exome sequencing and RNA sequencing of pretreatment tumors were performed in addition to TCR sequencing. Pretreatment tumor samples and matched peripheral blood, collected serially before and after atezolizumab treatment, underwent TCR sequencing. Blood samples were analyzed at 3 weeks after treatment start (second dose) and at 6 weeks after treatment start. Some ten patients reached durable clinical benefit, while about 19 patients did not. A median of 141,255 T cells and 65,000 to 90,000 unique TCRs was obtained from blood samples, and a median clonality of 0.080 was observed. Pretreatment blood TCR-seq was available for nearly 30 patients, at least one posttreatment blood collection was obtained for approximately 25 patients, and tumor TCR-seq was available for approximately 25 patients. An exploratory multi-omic analysis was conducted of the somatic, immune and clinical correlates of response to PD-L1 blockade with atezolizumab in urothelial cancer. Twenty-five of 29 patients were males with bladder-origin urothelial cancer, and about 65% of the roughly 30 reported a prior smoking history. An ECOG performance status of 0 or 1 was recorded for the patients, and 0 to 3 prior chemotherapy regimens had been received by the patients. Durable clinical benefit was defined as a progression-free survival longer than 6 months, and TCR features were additionally tested against progression-free survival and overall survival.

For this clone: Its cognate antigen has yet to be identified. Base-call qualities are not available, and no considerably larger clone is one nucleotide away.

To estimate absolute template abundance from read counts, synthetic TCR analog templates were spiked into each PCR. TCRbeta CDR3 regions were amplified from genomic DNA with bias-controlled V and J gene primers using the immunoSEQ assay. Rearranged TCRbeta segments were sequenced at approximately 20X coverage. In the paper's pipeline: Clustering was used to correct sequencing errors, and CDR3s were annotated against IMGT to assign V, D and J genes. Downstream analyses used only productive TCRbeta rearrangements and left out out-of-frame or stop-codon sequences. Clonality was calculated as one minus the Shannon entropy normalized by the log of the number of unique productive sequences. Clones differing between time points or between blood and tumor were identified using Fisher's exact test with Benjamini-Hochberg correction, with an adjusted p below 0.01 applied as the threshold. Drawn from immuneACCESS, this table holds only the in-frame rearrangements with V and J called that TCRdb kept. Clones are partly lost; checked studies trace under half to an unresolved V gene and leave the rest unexplained. The DNA gave D and trimming, while V, J and clone size come from that table. Here the sample has about 110,000 clones; under 85% occur a single time. The top ten hold roughly 2.2% of the sample.

The cohort included about 30 patients with locally advanced or metastatic urothelial carcinoma who were treated at Memorial Sloan Kettering on a trial protocol. Peripheral blood mononuclear cells were collected pretreatment and during treatment, with between 1 and 8 total time points obtained per patient. The Qiagen DNeasy Blood extraction kit was used to purify genomic DNA from total PBMCs and from tumor samples. PBMCs were collected pretreatment and during treatment and were isolated and stored as previously described. Broad study findings and their caveats: A pretreatment peripheral blood TCR clonality below the median was linked to improved progression-free and overall survival. Greater expansion of tumor-associated TCR clones in peripheral blood 3 weeks after the start of treatment was observed in patients with durable benefit (n of about 20, p = 0.022). Because the sample size was small (n = 29) and many of the analyses were exploratory, the results are meant to be hypothesis-generating.

Per the germline V gene, SNHLY is the CDR1 and FYNNEI is the CDR2. V and J are trimmed by 8 bases and 8 bases, and the gene matches miss 12 bases of the junction. From the cysteine up to the phenylalanine, the CDR3 has a length of 15 residues. CDR3 DNA only is kept here, 45 bases in frame from base 1. The sample in question was PBMCs, obtained around atezolizumab (anti-PD-L1) treatment. The receptor was isolated from a man aged 45 to 65 with urothelial cancer. Rearrangement joined TRBV2 to TRBJ1-4, and TRBD1 matches 9 of the central bases. The CDR3 amino acid sequence is: CASGETGGLGEKLFF. The nucleotide sequence is given as TGTGCCAGCGGGGAAACAGGGGGCTTAGGGGAAAAACTGTTTTTT.